This TCR beta chain was obtained from a study of Graves' ophthalmopathy and Graves' hyperthyroidism. Study-level background: Specimen type is peripheral blood, obtained at initial diagnosis before any treatment.

Trimming left V 1 base short and J 8 bases short, with 12 bases between. CDR3 length: 13 residues. The germline gives CDR1 SGHKS, CDR2 YYEKEE (reference sequence). At least ten counts were recorded for this clonotype. Other autoimmune diseases, uncontrolled infections, pregnancy or lactation excluded patients from enrollment. RNA transcripts were the source from which TCR beta CDR3 regions were amplified. HTBI primers primed a first-round RT-PCR, and a second-round multiplex PCR followed. TCRdb recomputed calls from the multiplex PCR reads with MiXCR, one row per CDR3 protein. Here the sample spans about 380,000 distinct CDR3 sequences, roughly 14% being singletons.

The chain uses TRBV5-5 and TRBJ1-1; D is unresolved. The material sequenced was peripheral blood. The sequence was obtained from a woman between 18 and 30 years old with stable Graves' hyperthyroidism. CDR3 residues: CASSLFEMAEAFF. The CDR3 coding sequence is TGTGCCAGCAGCTTGTTTGAGATGGCCGAAGCTTTCTTT. Filled out from reference TRBV5-5 and TRBJ1-1, the complete variable domain reads DAGVTQSPTHLIKTRGQQVTLRCSPISGHKSVSWYQQVLGQGPQFIFQYYEKEERGRGNFPDRFSARQFPNYSSELNVNALLLGDSALYLCASSLFEMAEAFFGQGTRLTVV.